This T cell receptor (beta chain) was profiled in a study of blood T cell repertoires in COVID-19 (TCRdb year 2020). About the study as a whole: Samples covering the acute and convalescent phases of COVID-19 were provided by collaborators in the United States, Italy and Spain. A de-identified subject ID, COVID-19 status, age in years and sex were almost always included in the sample metadata. The prospective study material was composed of cDNA or gDNA derived from T cells, B-cell-depleted T cells, or PBMCs. The samples were drawn from two sources: the first 160 participants of the ongoing ImmuneRACE study, and approximately 1,300 subjects contributed by 6 global collaborators. Where available, HLA class I and class II types were obtained from metadata supplied by the sample provider rather than from assay-based typing. The repertoires were made available in a free public database intended to serve as a resource for research on the immune response to SARS-CoV-2. Subjects who had been exposed to COVID-19, were actively infected with it, or had recovered from it provided the deeply sampled blood TCRbeta repertoires that made up the dataset.

Participants in the prospective study were enrolled through a virtual design, were aged about 18 to 100 years, and lived in 24 United States geographic areas. In the prospective study, cohorts were assigned on the basis of participant-reported clinical history obtained from a screening survey and a study questionnaire. Mobile phlebotomists in the prospective study collected whole blood, serum and a nasopharyngeal or oropharyngeal swab from every participant. Additional blood draws and questionnaires over a 2-month period could optionally be provided by prospective study participants. Before DNA extraction, prospective study blood samples were shipped either frozen or at room temperature. Per the germline V gene (reference sequence), LNHDA is the CDR1 and SQIVND is the CDR2. The CDR3 holds 16 amino acids from the cysteine to the phenylalanine. Only the CDR3 portion is preserved as DNA: 48 bases, with reading frame beginning at the first base. For this chain, trimming is 4 bases at the V end and 4 bases at the J end, and the number of junction bases without a gene match is 10.

Study-wide conclusions, independent of this receptor: How much clinical and demographic metadata was included differed by source and by participant, and the metadata was provided uncurated.

TCRbeta CDR3 regions were amplified from genomic DNA using the immunoSEQ Assay, a bias-controlled multiplex PCR. In the paper's pipeline: Nucleated cell counts per sample were estimated from amplification of reference gene primers within the assay. Sequence reads were collapsed and filtered to measure the absolute abundance of every unique TCRbeta CDR3 rearrangement. For each sample, productive Simpson clonality was calculated by taking the square root of Simpson's diversity index across productive rearrangements. In its TCRdb copy, this immuneACCESS table keeps in-frame sequences only and misses some clones. Where compared with another copy, unresolved V genes explain less than half of these, and the others have no known cause. V, J and clone size reflect that table, while D and trimming were determined from the DNA. This sample holds 250,000 to 300,000 clones; more than 75% were observed only once. About 2.5% of the sample comes from the top ten.

About this clone: There is no known antigen for this receptor. Base-call qualities are not available, and no considerably larger clone is one nucleotide away.

Sequencing was done on a sample of PBMCs or T cells enriched from blood (not recorded which). This chain is built from TRBV19 and TRBJ2-3; TRBD2 lines up with 8 middle nucleotides. The source of this sequence is a woman aged 40 to 50 with acute COVID-19. In nucleotide form, the sequence is TGTGCCAGTAGTAGGTCGGGGGGGGGCCCCCCAGATACGCAGTATTTT. Translated, it gives CASSRSGGGPPDTQYF.